This is a list of T cell receptor beta chains from one sample in a study of tumor-infiltrating lymphocytes in oesophageal squamous cell carcinoma. MiXCR, applied by TCRdb to the PCR reads, yields one record per CDR3 protein. The sample lists 18,000 or so distinct CDR3 sequences, just under 40% seen once, with roughly a fifth in the top ten. The sequencing input was esophageal tumor tissue. The origin of the receptors is a male donor with esophageal squamous cell carcinoma. CDR3s include the opening cysteine and the closing phenylalanine or tryptophan. The listing skips clone size in some rows; elsewhere it reads once, few, many or a size class.

>TRBV12-3/TRBV12-4|many
CASSPSPGLAGVFGSGEQYF
>TRBV6-1|medium-sized
CASSVSDNEQFF
>TRBV10-3|.
CAISEGLNSGANVLTF
>TRBV7-6|few
CASSFLTGDSYNEQYF
>TRBV5-1|few
CASSSGESTDTQYF
>TRBV7-2|.
CASSFPGELFF
>TRBV3-1|.
CASSPGLAGVGYEQYF
>TRBV12-3/TRBV12-4|.
CASSPGQGRGGDTQYF
>TRBV7-9|.
CASTQASYEQYF
>TRBV6-1|many
CASSQGQEKLFF
>TRBV19|.
CASSLRTRETQYF
>TRBV12-3/TRBV12-4|.
CASRLWGSNEQFF
>TRBV11-2|few
CASSLAVVTGANVLTF
>TRBV5-4|many
CASSLERGDGYTF
>TRBV7-2|few
CASSSAGTPTYEQYF